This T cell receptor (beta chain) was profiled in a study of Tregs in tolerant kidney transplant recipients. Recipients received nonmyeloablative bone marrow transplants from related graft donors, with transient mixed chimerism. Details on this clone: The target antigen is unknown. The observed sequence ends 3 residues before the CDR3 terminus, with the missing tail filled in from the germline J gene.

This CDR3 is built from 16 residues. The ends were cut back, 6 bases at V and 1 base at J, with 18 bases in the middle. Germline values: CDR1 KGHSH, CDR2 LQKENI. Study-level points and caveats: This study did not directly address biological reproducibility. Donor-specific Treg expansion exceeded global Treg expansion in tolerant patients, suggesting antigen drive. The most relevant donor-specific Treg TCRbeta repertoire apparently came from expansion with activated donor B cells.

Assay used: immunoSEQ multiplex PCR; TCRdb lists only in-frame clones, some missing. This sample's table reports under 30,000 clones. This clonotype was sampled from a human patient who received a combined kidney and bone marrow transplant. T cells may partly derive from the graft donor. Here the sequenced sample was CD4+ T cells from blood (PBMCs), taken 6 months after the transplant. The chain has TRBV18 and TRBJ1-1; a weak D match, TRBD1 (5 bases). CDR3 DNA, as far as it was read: TGTGCCAGCTCCTCACAGCGGGGGGTTCAGAACACTGAA. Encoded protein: CASSSQRGVQNTE. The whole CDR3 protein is CASSSQRGVQNTEAFF.